The TCR beta chain described here comes from a study of T-cell reconstitution after alpha-beta-depleted transplantation in children (dated by TCRdb to between 2015 and 2016). About the study as a whole: The study quantitatively tracked T-cell immune reconstitution after TCRalphabeta/CD19-depleted allogeneic hematopoietic cell transplantation in children using TCR repertoire profiling.

The germline V gene encodes CDR1 SGHNT and CDR2 YYREEE (reference sequence). The CDR3 has 14 amino acids, counting both end residues. The read is trimmed to its CDR3 DNA, 42 bases read in frame from base 1. As to this clonotype: The specificity of this receptor is unknown. Given the absence of the conserved phenylalanine or tryptophan at the CDR3 end, a read error is likely.

The library came from PCR. Reads for this sample came from an Illumina HiSeq 2500. TCR libraries were prepared with molecular barcoding, using unique molecular identifiers to normalize TCRbeta repertoire quantification. TCRdb handled the public reads itself, with Q25 trimming in fastp and clone calling in MiXCR, and kept productive beta chains. Rows matching on CDR3 protein sequence are summarized as one entry with the most common DNA and genes. In all, the sample holds about 360,000 distinct CDR3 sequences, and about an eighth of those were seen once. Of the sample, 3.5% to 4.5% is held by the ten largest clones.

The starting material was PBMCs, obtained from the stem cell graft. This sequence uses TRBV5-4 and TRBJ1-2; the D gene assignment is ambiguous. The source is a human donor who donated a stem cell graft to a child with Fanconi anemia. The CDR3 reads CASTLRGSTYGYTY. The sequence in DNA is TGTGCCAGCACCTTGCGGGGTTCAACCTATGGCTACACCTAC.